The subject of this entry is one TCR beta chain. This sample is part of a study of technical replicates of blood from several donors. Sequenced by immunoSEQ multiplex PCR; TCRdb stores in-frame clones only, minus some. The table records 85,000 to 100,000 clones, roughly 96% of them present only once. This CDR3 has 14 amino acids. Trimming took 5 bases from V and 2 from J; bases not matched to a gene: 3. Germline-derived CDR1 and CDR2 are MGHRA and YSYEKL. The V and J genes are TRBV4-1 and TRBJ2-1; the match to TRBD1 covers 7 bases. Source material: T cells isolated from PBMCs. This sequence originates from a human donor in good health. CDR3 nucleotides: TGCGCCAGCAGCAGAGACAGGGCCTACAATGAGCAGTTCTTC. The encoded protein is CASSRDRAYNEQFF.